Shown below are 31 T cell receptor beta chains from a single sample sequenced in a study of shared clonotypes between healthy human individuals. Profiled with immunoSEQ multiplex PCR; TCRdb holds only in-frame clones, not every one. The repertoire holds millions of clones, with over 85% as singletons. Sequencing was carried out using naive CD4+ T cells from PBMCs. Stated subset: CD45RA+ positively selected. The receptor set was obtained from a man younger than 35 in good health. Some clones in this sample may be carry-over from other donors' samples.

The gene calls are TRBV7-3 and TRBJ2-2, with TRBD2 as a possible D gene (5 bases). Looked up from germline, CDR1 is SGHTA and CDR2 is FQGTGA. This CDR3 is 16 amino acids long. The V and J ends lost 9 bases and 0 bases respectively, with 17 bases between them. CDR3 residues: CASSLTGIANTGELFF. The CDR3 DNA is TGTGCCAGTAGCCTAACGGGAATCGCGAACACCGGGGAGCTGTTTTTT.

This chain connects TRBV9 to TRBJ1-2; 8 nucleotides match TRBD1. This CDR3 region has 13 residues. V lost 0 bases to trimming and J lost 7 bases; unmatched junction nucleotides: 2. Per the germline V gene, CDR1 is SGDLS and CDR2 is YYNGEE. The CDR3 DNA reads as TGTGCCAGCAGCGTAGCTACAGGGGGTGGCTACACCTTC. Its protein product is CASSVATGGGYTF.

The count of this clone is one. This sample also contains other DNA sequences that code for the same CDR3. This rearrangement joins TRBV28 to TRBJ1-1; a weak D match, TRBD1 (5 bases). The CDR3 covers 14 residues. Trimming shortened V by 3 bases and J by 0 bases, and 8 bases separated the two germline ends. Germline V gene sequence: CDR1 MDHEN, CDR2 SYDVKM. CDR3 coding DNA: TGTGCCAGCAGTTTGGGGGGACTGAACACTGAAGCTTTCTTT. This encodes CASSLGGLNTEAFF.

The chain recombines TRBV5-1 with TRBJ2-2, with TRBD2 matching over 13 bases. J gave up 2 bases and V 4 bases, and 14 bases lay outside the gene matches. Germline-derived CDR1 and CDR2 are SGHRS and YFSETQ. This CDR3 is 20 amino acids long. The CDR3 nucleotides read TGCGCCAGCAGCGTGTCGTCTTGGACTAGCGGGAGAGGTAACACCGGGGAGCTGTTTTTT. Translated, it gives CASSVSSWTSGRGNTGELFF.

This clone has only one observation. The chain carries TRBV5-1 and TRBJ1-4; D ambiguous. This CDR3 is 18 amino acids long. The germline CDR1 and CDR2 sequences are SGHRS and YFSETQ. V dropped 0 bases and J dropped 6 bases, with 21 bases sitting between them. The CDR3 is CASSLEVWPKRSHEKLFF. CDR3 in DNA: TGCGCCAGCAGCTTGGAGGTTTGGCCCAAACGGAGCCATGAAAAACTGTTTTTT.

CDR3 nucleotides: TGCGCCAGCAGCGCGACAGGGGTGGACCAGCCCCAGCATTTT. Protein product: CASSATGVDQPQHF. This chain connects TRBV5-1 to TRBJ1-5, with TRBD1 matching over 8 bases. Trimming cost V 4 bases and J 7 bases; bases outside gene matches: 7. Germline CDR1 reads SGHRS; CDR2 reads YFSETQ. The CDR3 is made up of 14 amino acids.

V usage is TRBV27 and J usage is TRBJ2-3, with 10 positions matching TRBD2. Germline CDR1 reads MNHEY; CDR2 reads SMNVEV (reference sequence). The CDR3 contains 17 residues. Trimming removed 8 bases from V and 3 bases from J; junction bases left unmatched: 14. In nucleotides, the CDR3 is TGTGCCAGCTACTTTCGGGCTAGCGGGAGTAGTACAGATACGCAGTATTTT. This translates into CASYFRASGSSTDTQYF.

The gene calls are TRBV5-4 and TRBJ2-2; possibly TRBD1 for D (5 bases). Trimming removed 3 bases from V and 1 base from J, with 16 bases in between. CDR3 length: 17 residues. Germline loops: CDR1 SGHNT, CDR2 YYREEE (reference sequence). In nucleotides, the CDR3 is TGTGCCAGCAGCTCCCCGACCTCTCAGGGGAACACCGGGGAGCTGTTTTTT. Amino acids: CASSSPTSQGNTGELFF.

The chain recombines TRBV7-2 with TRBJ2-7, with D possibly matching TRBD2 (7 bases). The CDR3 runs 16 residues. The ends were cut back, 5 bases at V and 7 bases at J, with 24 bases in the middle. CDR1 SGHTA and CDR2 FQGNSA come from the germline V gene. The DNA for the CDR3 is TGTGCCAGCAGCCTGTTGGGGGCGGGAGTAGCGCGAGAGCAGTACTTC. Protein: CASSLLGAGVAREQYF.

V and J are TRBV5-6 and TRBJ1-1; D remains unclear. Trimming removed 4 bases from V and 6 bases from J, with 10 bases in between. The length of the CDR3 is 12 residues. The germline gives CDR1 SGHDT, CDR2 YYEEEE. The CDR3 protein is CASSLDAAEAFF. Here the CDR3 DNA reads TGTGCCAGCAGCCTTGACGCCGCTGAAGCTTTCTTT.

The J gene is TRBJ2-7, the V gene TRBV11-1; no reliable D call. V was clipped by 5 bases and J by 7 bases, with 18 bases between them. The germline gives CDR1 SGHAT, CDR2 FQDESV (reference sequence). The CDR3 is made up of 14 amino acids. CDR3 sequence (DNA): TGTGCCAGCAGCCTACTCTCTCATGCCGGGGAGCAGTACTTC. Protein sequence: CASSLLSHAGEQYF.

The V call is TRBV5-1, the J call TRBJ2-6, with 12 bases lining up with TRBD1. The length of the CDR3 is 17 residues. Trimming took 4 bases from V and 5 from J; bases not matched to a gene: 7. Germline V lookup: CDR1 SGHRS, CDR2 YFSETQ. The CDR3 nucleotides are TGCGCCAGCAGCCCTGGGACAGGGGGCAGCTGGGCCAACGTCCTGACTTTC. As protein: CASSPGTGGSWANVLTF.

This chain connects TRBV15 to TRBJ1-1, with a tentative D call TRBD1 (6 bases). The V and J ends lost 6 bases and 2 bases respectively, with 10 bases between them. CDR3 length: 13 residues. Per germline, CDR1 LNHNV and CDR2 YYDKDF (reference sequence). CDR3: CATRRDINTEAFF. The CDR3 DNA reads as TGTGCCACCAGGAGGGACATTAACACTGAAGCTTTCTTT.

V is TRBV27 and J is TRBJ1-4; 7 bases fit TRBD1. The V gene end was trimmed by 5 bases and the J gene end by 1 base; junction bases not matched to a gene: 4. The CDR3 totals 15 residues. The germline CDR1 and CDR2 sequences are MNHEY and SMNVEV (reference sequence). The CDR3 region has the DNA TGTGCCAGCAGTCGACAGGGTTTAACTAATGAAAAACTGTTTTTT. Protein: CASSRQGLTNEKLFF.

This clone was seen a handful of times. This could be a read error, since a much larger clone is one nucleotide away. Other DNA sequences in the sample encode the same CDR3. The chain joins TRBV10-3 to TRBJ1-1; weak D call: TRBD1 (6 bases). The germline CDR1 and CDR2 sequences are ENHRY and SYGVKD. CDR3 length: 13 amino acids. V lost 3 bases and J lost 1, with 6 bases in between. The CDR3 nucleotides are TGTGCCATCAGTGAACAGGGGAACACTGAAGCTTTCTTT. Translating it yields CAISEQGNTEAFF.

This clone was observed once. The chain links TRBV9 to TRBJ2-2; D perhaps matches TRBD2 (6 bases). This CDR3 has 15 residues. CDR1 SGDLS and CDR2 YYNGEE come from the germline V gene. Trimming shortened V by 4 bases and J by 3 bases, and 13 bases separated the two germline ends. Written as DNA, the CDR3 is TGTGCCAGCAGCCCGCCGGGGAGGTACACCGGGGAGCTGTTTTTT. Its translation: CASSPPGRYTGELFF.

This clone was detected only a few times. This chain connects TRBV7-3 to TRBJ2-2; D is uncertain. The CDR3 contains 14 residues. Germline V CDR1 and CDR2: SGHTA, FQGTGA. V lost 2 bases and J 5 bases, leaving 9 bases between the germline ends. The DNA for the CDR3 is TGTGCCAGCAGCTTAGGTGCCAGGACCGGGGAGCTGTTTTTT. Translation gives CASSLGARTGELFF.

The CDR3 DNA reads as TGTGCCAGCAGCTTGGACGGGAGCGCTTACAATGAGCAGTTCTTC. Its protein product is CASSLDGSAYNEQFF. The rearrangement links TRBV5-4 to TRBJ2-1; maybe TRBD2 (6 bases). The length of the CDR3 is 15 residues. Trimming shortened V by 0 bases and J by 4 bases, and 11 bases separated the two germline ends. The germline V gene encodes CDR1 SGHNT and CDR2 YYREEE (reference sequence). Looking up the rest from reference TRBV5-4 and TRBJ2-1 gives the full variable domain: ETGVTQSPTHLIKTRGQQVTLRCSSQSGHNTVSWYQQALGQGPQFIFQYYREEENGRGNFPPRFSGLQFPNYSSELNVNALELDDSALYLCASSLDGSAYNEQFFGPGTRLTVL.

The genes are TRBV7-8 and TRBJ1-1, with D tentatively TRBD1 (5 bases). V lost 0 bases and J 1 base, leaving 9 bases between the germline ends. The germline CDR1 and CDR2 sequences are SGHVS and FQNEAQ. CDR3 size: 15 residues. This CDR3 is CASSLAGVANTEAFF. The CDR3 DNA is TGTGCCAGCAGCTTAGCGGGGGTTGCGAACACTGAAGCTTTCTTT.

This clone was seen only once. V usage is TRBV7-9 and J usage is TRBJ1-1, with D possibly being TRBD1 (6 bases). The germline V and J ends were trimmed by 5 bases and 1 base, with 8 bases remaining between them. The CDR3 runs to 13 residues. Germline V CDR1 and CDR2: SEHNR, FQNEAQ (reference sequence). Written as DNA, the CDR3 is TGTGCCAGCAGCAGGGACAAGAACACTGAAGCTTTCTTT. Its protein product is CASSRDKNTEAFF.

The chain uses TRBV27 and TRBJ1-5; 8 bases fit TRBD1. V lost 3 bases and J lost 6; bases outside the gene matches: 7. CDR1 is MNHEY and CDR2 is SMNVEV in the germline V gene (reference sequence). The CDR3 totals 15 residues. The CDR3: CASSLGRGLGQPQHF. The CDR3 DNA reads as TGTGCCAGCAGTTTGGGCAGGGGGCTAGGTCAGCCCCAGCATTTT.

The genes are TRBV2 and TRBJ2-7; tentatively, D is TRBD1 (5 bases). Deletions cut 5 bases from V and 4 bases from J, with 18 bases between. This CDR3 region has 15 residues. Germline lookup yields CDR1 SNHLY and CDR2 FYNNEI. For the CDR3, the DNA is TGTGCCAGCAGTCTTCTTCGACAGAAGCTATACGAGCAGTACTTC. Translating gives CASSLLRQKLYEQYF.

This sequence joins TRBV7-9 and TRBJ1-3, with D hard to call. The V end was cut by 5 bases, the J end by 1 base, with 15 bases between. The CDR3 has 16 residues. The V gene's germline CDR1 is SEHNR and CDR2 FQNEAQ (reference sequence). The CDR3 sequence is CASSPPREVSGNTIYF. The CDR3 bases are TGTGCCAGCAGCCCCCCGAGGGAAGTGTCTGGAAACACCATATATTTT.

The V call is TRBV5-1, the J call TRBJ2-7; D ambiguous. The V and J ends lost 0 bases and 3 bases respectively, with 13 bases between them. The CDR3 has 15 amino acids. The germline CDR1 and CDR2 sequences are SGHRS and YFSETQ. The CDR3 DNA reads as TGCGCCAGCAGCTTGGAAGGAGTATATCACTACGAGCAGTACTTC. This codes for CASSLEGVYHYEQYF.

This chain links TRBV7-3 with TRBJ1-1; 9 bases fit TRBD1. J was trimmed by 5 bases and V by 5 bases; bases with no gene match: 6. Germline loops: CDR1 SGHTA, CDR2 FQGTGA. The CDR3 is made up of 14 amino acids. The CDR3 sequence is CASSQGQGWTEAFF. The CDR3 DNA reads as TGTGCCAGCAGCCAGGGACAGGGATGGACTGAAGCTTTCTTT. The entire variable domain, with the rest obtained from reference TRBV7-3 and TRBJ1-1, is as follows: GAGVSQTPSNKVTEKGKYVELRCDPISGHTALYWYRQSLGQGPEFLIYFQGTGAADDSGLPNDRFFAVRPEGSVSTLKIQRTERGDSAVYLCASSQGQGWTEAFFGQGTRLTVV.

The chain employs TRBV19 and TRBJ2-7; D call uncertain. Germline-derived CDR1 and CDR2 are LNHDA and SQIVND (reference sequence). V lost 8 bases, J lost 2 bases, and 16 bases lay in between. The CDR3 runs 14 residues. Here the CDR3 reads CASGPRGLPYEQYF. CDR3 coding DNA: TGTGCCAGTGGCCCCCGAGGCCTCCCCTACGAGCAGTACTTC. Together with reference TRBV19 and TRBJ2-7, the CDR3 gives the full variable domain: DGGITQSPKYLFRKEGQNVTLSCEQNLNHDAMYWYRQDPGQGLRLIYYSQIVNDFQKGDIAEGYSVSREKKESFPLTVTSAQKNPTAFYLCASGPRGLPYEQYFGPGTRLTVT.

This clone was counted only a few times. Other DNA sequences from this sample encode an identical CDR3 as well. The J gene is TRBJ2-3, the V gene TRBV5-1, with D perhaps TRBD1 (6 bases). V lost 0 bases and J 0 bases, leaving 8 bases between the germline ends. The CDR3 consists of 15 residues. The V gene's germline CDR1 is SGHRS and CDR2 YFSETQ. The chain's CDR3 is CASSLVTGSTDTQYF. CDR3 sequence (DNA): TGCGCCAGCAGCTTGGTGACAGGCAGCACAGATACGCAGTATTTT. The full variable domain, in which reference TRBV5-1 and TRBJ2-3 provide the parts outside the CDR3, is KAGVTQTPRYLIKTRGQQVTLSCSPISGHRSVSWYQQTPGQGLQFLFEYFSETQRNKGNFPGRFSGRQFSNSRSEMNVSTLELGDSALYLCASSLVTGSTDTQYFGPGTRLTVL.

The chain has TRBV7-9 and TRBJ2-3; no clear D. Trimming pared 1 base from V and 0 bases from J, leaving 8 bases between. Germline V gives CDR1 SEHNR, CDR2 FQNEAQ (reference sequence). This CDR3 has 15 residues. This CDR3 reads CASSLGVTSTDTQYF. The DNA for the CDR3 is TGTGCCAGCAGCTTAGGTGTGACTAGCACAGATACGCAGTATTTT.

The chain is built from TRBV19 and TRBJ2-5; 8 bases line up with TRBD1. V lost 8 bases, J lost 7 bases, and 12 bases stayed unmatched. Germline lookup yields CDR1 LNHDA and CDR2 SQIVND (reference sequence). CDR3 length equals 14 residues. Here the CDR3 DNA reads TGTGCCAGTGGTGGGTGGCAGGGGGCAGGGACCCAGTACTTC. Translation: CASGGWQGAGTQYF.

The chain uses TRBV5-1 and TRBJ2-3; 12 bases agree with TRBD2. The germline V gene encodes CDR1 SGHRS and CDR2 YFSETQ. The CDR3 covers 16 residues. V was clipped by 0 bases and J by 5 bases; unmatched bases: 4. The DNA for the CDR3 is TGCGCCAGCAGCTTGGGGACTAGCGGGACGGGAGATACGCAGTATTTT. It yields the protein CASSLGTSGTGDTQYF.

CDR3 region: CASSLAESSYEQYF. Written as DNA, the CDR3 is TGTGCCAGCAGTTTAGCAGAAAGCTCCTACGAGCAGTACTTC. V and J are TRBV6-1 and TRBJ2-7; the D is unclear. Trimming pared 5 bases from V and 0 bases from J, leaving 11 bases between. The CDR3 is 14 residues long. The germline CDR1 and CDR2 sequences are MNHNS and SASEGT.